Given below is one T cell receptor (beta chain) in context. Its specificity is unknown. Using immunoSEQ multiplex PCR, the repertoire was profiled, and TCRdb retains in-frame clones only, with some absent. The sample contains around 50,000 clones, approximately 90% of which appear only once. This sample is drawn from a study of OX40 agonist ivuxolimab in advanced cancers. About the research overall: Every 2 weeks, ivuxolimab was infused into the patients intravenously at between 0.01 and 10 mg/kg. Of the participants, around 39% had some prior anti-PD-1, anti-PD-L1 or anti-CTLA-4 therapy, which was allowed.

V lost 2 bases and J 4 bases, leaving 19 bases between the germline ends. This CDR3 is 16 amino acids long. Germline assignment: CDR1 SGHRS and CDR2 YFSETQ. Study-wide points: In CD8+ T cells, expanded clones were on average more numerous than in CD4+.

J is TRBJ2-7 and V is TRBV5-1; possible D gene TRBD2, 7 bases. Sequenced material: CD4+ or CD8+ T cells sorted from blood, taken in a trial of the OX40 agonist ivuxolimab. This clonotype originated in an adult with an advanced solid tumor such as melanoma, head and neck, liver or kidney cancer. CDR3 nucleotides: TGCGCCAGCAGCTTAGGGGCGGGGGCGTTCGGTTACGAGCAGTACTTC. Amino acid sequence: CASSLGAGAFGYEQYF.